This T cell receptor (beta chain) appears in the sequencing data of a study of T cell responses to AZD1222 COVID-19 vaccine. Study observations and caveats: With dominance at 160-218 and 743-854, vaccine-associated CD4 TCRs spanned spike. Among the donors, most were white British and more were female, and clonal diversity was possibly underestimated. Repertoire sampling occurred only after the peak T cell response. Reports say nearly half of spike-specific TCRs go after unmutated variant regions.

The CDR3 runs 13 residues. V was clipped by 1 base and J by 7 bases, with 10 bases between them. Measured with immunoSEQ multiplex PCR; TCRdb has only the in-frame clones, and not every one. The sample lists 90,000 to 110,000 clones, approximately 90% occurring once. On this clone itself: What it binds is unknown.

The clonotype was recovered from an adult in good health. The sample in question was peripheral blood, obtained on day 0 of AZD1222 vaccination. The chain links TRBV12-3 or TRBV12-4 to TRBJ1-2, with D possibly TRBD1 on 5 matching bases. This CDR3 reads CASSLGGVGGYTF. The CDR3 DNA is TGTGCCAGCAGTTTAGGGGGGGTAGGTGGCTACACCTTC.